The rows below give T cell receptor beta chains drawn from one sample of a study of technical replicates of blood from several donors. The assay was immunoSEQ multiplex PCR, and TCRdb's table has in-frame clones only and misses some. The sample gives about 84,000 clones, 95% to 98% of which show up once; 0.15% to 0.2% is in the top ten. The sequenced sample was T cells isolated from PBMCs. The receptor source for this set is a human donor in good health. Each CDR3 is given with its conserved first and last residue. Each record gives: J gene, D gene, V gene, CDR3 protein. D genes are given only for firm matches.

TRBJ2-7 - TRBV6-1 CASSRAGYEQYF
TRBJ2-1 TRBD1 TRBV5-4 CASSYDRGTYNEQFF
TRBJ2-1 TRBD2 TRBV7-8 CASSQRRLAGVGYNEQFF
TRBJ2-2 - TRBV7-3 CASSLGLSRNTGELFF
TRBJ2-1 TRBD2 TRBV2 CASRLKLAGVQNEQFF
TRBJ1-2 TRBD1 TRBV19 CASSTNRHDRAYGYTF
TRBJ1-2 - TRBV29-1 CSVPRANYGYTF
TRBJ2-7 TRBD2 TRBV10-1 CASSEGLAGYEQYF
TRBJ2-7 - TRBV28 CASSSGSVFYEQYF
TRBJ2-3 TRBD2 TRBV11-2 CASSWRAAGGLTDTQYF
TRBJ2-1 TRBD2 TRBV10-3 CAISSPGGGDEQFF
TRBJ2-3 - TRBV30 CAWRRLPPRTGDTQYF
TRBJ2-7 - TRBV13 CASSQSQVNYEQYF
TRBJ2-1 - TRBV13 CASSLMAGWTYNEQFF
TRBJ2-2 TRBD2 TRBV5-4 CASSWTSGGRNTGELFF
TRBJ2-7 - TRBV27 CASSSRQVMPYEQYF
TRBJ2-2 TRBD2 TRBV4-1 CASSHTPLGLDTSGELFF